This TCR beta chain came from a study of T cell clonotyping in hematopoietic cell transplantation. Profiling relied on immunoSEQ multiplex PCR, and the TCRdb table lists in-frame clones only, not all of them. The sample gives some 36,000 clones, over 85% of which show up once; 1.5% to 2% is in the top ten. This CDR3 contains 11 residues. Trimming pared 8 bases from V and 5 bases from J, leaving 9 bases between. The germline V gene has CDR1 SGHTA and CDR2 FQGTGA. Notes on the study in general: At the given depth, recipient repertoires were over 97% de novo clonotypes. Higher Inverse Simpson Index values in graft donor and pretransplant recipient predicted broader posttransplant TCR diversity. After transplant, recipient diversity fell while pathologically expanded clonotypes grew through day 180.

The sample's time point: recipient sample about 28 days before transplant, after cytoreduction. About this clone itself: Its specificity is not known.

This sequence was found in a man aged 35-49 years with chronic myeloid leukemia. Some clones in this sample may be carry-over from other donors' samples. The rearrangement joins TRBV7-3 to TRBJ2-5; D gene unclear. Material: peripheral blood mononuclear cells, obtained before stem cell transplant. The CDR3 nucleotides read TGTGCCAGCGGATATGGGGAGACCCAGTACTTC. Translated, it gives CASGYGETQYF.